These T cell receptor beta chains were read from a single sample in a study of identical twins. MiXCR, run by TCRdb on the 5' RACE reads, gives a single entry per CDR3 protein. This repertoire shows 600,000 to 700,000 distinct CDR3 sequences, around 20% found once; its top ten account for approximately 4.3%. These data were likewise used in another study, on T cells expressing NK-cell markers.

Sequencing was done on a sample of PBMCs. These receptors all come from a woman aged 18-29 years in good health. Both conserved end residues are part of each CDR3. Fields, in order: D gene, V gene, clone size, J gene, CDR3 DNA, CDR3 protein. A D gene is named only where the DNA matches it firmly. Clone size, where shown, is once, few, many, or a class for clones that have expanded.

D gene: NA; V gene: TRBV20-1; clone size: NA; J gene: TRBJ2-6; CDR3 DNA: TGCAGTGCGTGGAGCTCTGGGGCCAACGTCCTGACTTTC; CDR3 protein: CSAWSSGANVLTF
D gene: NA; V gene: TRBV4-3; clone size: few; J gene: TRBJ2-2; CDR3 DNA: TGCGCCAGCAGCCCGGCCCCGAAACCGCACACCGGGGAGCTGTTTTTT; CDR3 protein: CASSPAPKPHTGELFF
D gene: NA; V gene: TRBV12-3/TRBV12-4; clone size: once; J gene: TRBJ1-1; CDR3 DNA: TGTGCCAGCAGTTTAGGGACAGTCAATGAAGCTTTCTTT; CDR3 protein: CASSLGTVNEAFF
D gene: NA; V gene: TRBV20-1; clone size: few; J gene: TRBJ2-3; CDR3 DNA: TGCAGTGCTAGCTTCGGTCGGTACGATACGCAGTATTTT; CDR3 protein: CSASFGRYDTQYF
D gene: NA; V gene: TRBV7-8; clone size: NA; J gene: TRBJ2-1; CDR3 DNA: TGTGCCAGCAGCTTAGTACTAGGGGGGAATGAGCAGTTCTTC; CDR3 protein: CASSLVLGGNEQFF
D gene: NA; V gene: TRBV3-1; clone size: NA; J gene: TRBJ2-2; CDR3 DNA: TGTGCCAGCAGCCCCAGAGGGATAGGCACCGGGGAGCTGTTTTTT; CDR3 protein: CASSPRGIGTGELFF
D gene: TRBD1; V gene: TRBV20-1; clone size: NA; J gene: TRBJ2-5; CDR3 DNA: TGCAGTGCTTTAGGGGACAGGGGGCATCAAGAGACCCAGTACTTC; CDR3 protein: CSALGDRGHQETQYF
D gene: TRBD2; V gene: TRBV20-1; clone size: NA; J gene: TRBJ2-3; CDR3 DNA: TGCAGTGCTTCACAGACTAGCGGATTCACAGATACGCAGTATTTT; CDR3 protein: CSASQTSGFTDTQYF
D gene: NA; V gene: TRBV7-9; clone size: NA; J gene: TRBJ1-2; CDR3 DNA: TGTGCCAGCAGCTTAGATGGGGGGGTCTATGGCTACACCTTC; CDR3 protein: CASSLDGGVYGYTF
D gene: TRBD1; V gene: TRBV23-1; clone size: NA; J gene: TRBJ2-3; CDR3 DNA: TGCGCCAGCAGTCACCCAACAGGGGGGCACACACTAGATACGCAGTATTTT; CDR3 protein: CASSHPTGGHTLDTQYF
D gene: NA; V gene: TRBV20-1; clone size: NA; J gene: TRBJ2-3; CDR3 DNA: TGCAGTGCTAGACAGGAAGTCACAGATACGCAGTATTTT; CDR3 protein: CSARQEVTDTQYF
D gene: TRBD2; V gene: TRBV20-1; clone size: many; J gene: TRBJ2-5; CDR3 DNA: TGCAGTGCCTCGACTAGCGGGGGGCCTGGCGAGACCCAGTACTTC; CDR3 protein: CSASTSGGPGETQYF
D gene: TRBD1; V gene: TRBV12-3/TRBV12-4; clone size: NA; J gene: TRBJ2-3; CDR3 DNA: TGTGCCAGCAGTTTAAAGGGACAGATGAGCACAGATACGCAGTATTTT; CDR3 protein: CASSLKGQMSTDTQYF
D gene: NA; V gene: TRBV5-6; clone size: many; J gene: TRBJ2-2; CDR3 DNA: TGTGCCAGCAGCTTGGGGGCCGGTCGTGCCGGGGAGCTGTTTTTT; CDR3 protein: CASSLGAGRAGELFF
D gene: TRBD2; V gene: TRBV10-3; clone size: few; J gene: TRBJ2-3; CDR3 DNA: TGTGCCGTCAGTTACGCGGGAGGCCCGAGGGATACGCAGTATTTT; CDR3 protein: CAVSYAGGPRDTQYF
D gene: NA; V gene: TRBV11-3; clone size: NA; J gene: TRBJ2-3; CDR3 DNA: TGTGCCAGCAGCTTAGTCGTCCATGCCACCAACACAGATACGCAGTATTTT; CDR3 protein: CASSLVVHATNTDTQYF
D gene: NA; V gene: TRBV20-1; clone size: NA; J gene: TRBJ2-1; CDR3 DNA: TGCAGTGCTAGAGCGGGGGTAGAGGACAATGAGCAGTTCTTC; CDR3 protein: CSARAGVEDNEQFF
D gene: TRBD2; V gene: TRBV9; clone size: few; J gene: TRBJ2-3; CDR3 DNA: TGTGCCAGCAGCGTTAGCGGGACTAGCACAGATACGCAGTATTTT; CDR3 protein: CASSVSGTSTDTQYF
D gene: TRBD2; V gene: TRBV20-1; clone size: NA; J gene: TRBJ2-1; CDR3 DNA: TGCAGTGCTGCGGGAGTAGCTGGCAATGAGCAGTTCTTC; CDR3 protein: CSAAGVAGNEQFF
D gene: NA; V gene: TRBV6-1; clone size: few; J gene: TRBJ2-6; CDR3 DNA: TGTGCCAGCACGCGGGGTAGCTCTGGGGCCAACGTCCTGACTTTC; CDR3 protein: CASTRGSSGANVLTF
D gene: TRBD2; V gene: TRBV20-1; clone size: NA; J gene: TRBJ2-1; CDR3 DNA: TGCAGTGCTAGATTCGCGGGAGGGCCGTATGAGCAGTTCTTC; CDR3 protein: CSARFAGGPYEQFF
D gene: NA; V gene: TRBV12-3/TRBV12-4; clone size: many; J gene: TRBJ2-1; CDR3 DNA: TGTGCCAGCAACCTCTTCCGAGGGAGTGGGGGCTACAATGAGCAGTTCTTC; CDR3 protein: CASNLFRGSGGYNEQFF
D gene: TRBD2; V gene: TRBV7-2; clone size: few; J gene: TRBJ2-7; CDR3 DNA: TGTGCCAGCAGCTATCAGGGACTAGCGGGAGGCTACGAGCAGTACTTC; CDR3 protein: CASSYQGLAGGYEQYF
D gene: NA; V gene: TRBV6-1; clone size: NA; J gene: TRBJ2-1; CDR3 DNA: TGTGCCAGCACCCTTTTCGGGGTAAGCGACAATGAGCAGATCTTC; CDR3 protein: CASTLFGVSDNEQIF
D gene: TRBD1; V gene: TRBV11-2; clone size: few; J gene: TRBJ1-2; CDR3 DNA: TGTGCCAGCAGCTTCGGGACAGGCTCCTATGGCTACACCTTC; CDR3 protein: CASSFGTGSYGYTF
D gene: NA; V gene: TRBV15; clone size: many; J gene: TRBJ2-7; CDR3 DNA: TGTGCCACCAGCCGCGGAGGTGCCAGTTCAACCTACGAGCAGTACTTC; CDR3 protein: CATSRGGASSTYEQYF
D gene: TRBD2; V gene: TRBV10-2; clone size: NA; J gene: TRBJ2-1; CDR3 DNA: TGCGCCAGTACTAGCGGGAGGACCTCCACATACAATGAGCAGTTCTTC; CDR3 protein: CASTSGRTSTYNEQFF
D gene: TRBD2; V gene: TRBV29-1; clone size: few; J gene: TRBJ2-1; CDR3 DNA: TGCAGCGTTGGTGGTAGCGGGCGTTACAATGAGCAGTTCTTC; CDR3 protein: CSVGGSGRYNEQFF
D gene: NA; V gene: TRBV20-1; clone size: many; J gene: TRBJ2-7; CDR3 DNA: TGCAGTGCTAGAGATGTGCGGGACTCCTACGAGCAGTACTTC; CDR3 protein: CSARDVRDSYEQYF
D gene: NA; V gene: TRBV19; clone size: NA; J gene: TRBJ1-2; CDR3 DNA: TGTGCCAGTAAAAGGAATAACTATGGCTACACCTTC; CDR3 protein: CASKRNNYGYTF
D gene: NA; V gene: TRBV10-3; clone size: few; J gene: TRBJ2-1; CDR3 DNA: TGTGCCATCAGTGAATCCCCCGGGAGCTCCTACAATGAGCAGTTCTTC; CDR3 protein: CAISESPGSSYNEQFF
D gene: TRBD1; V gene: TRBV20-1; clone size: few; J gene: TRBJ1-1; CDR3 DNA: TGCAGTGCCTTGCGGGACAGGAACACTGAAGCTTTCTTT; CDR3 protein: CSALRDRNTEAFF
D gene: NA; V gene: TRBV12-3/TRBV12-4; clone size: few; J gene: TRBJ2-7; CDR3 DNA: TGTGCCAGCAGTGCAGGACAGAGCCTAAGATACGAGCAGTACTTC; CDR3 protein: CASSAGQSLRYEQYF
D gene: NA; V gene: TRBV9; clone size: few; J gene: TRBJ2-7; CDR3 DNA: TGTGCCAGCAGCACACGATCGGGGTACGAGCAGTACTTC; CDR3 protein: CASSTRSGYEQYF
D gene: NA; V gene: TRBV7-2; clone size: NA; J gene: TRBJ2-7; CDR3 DNA: TGTGCCAGCAGCTACCGATGGGCCCTTCCAGGCGAGCAGTACTTC; CDR3 protein: CASSYRWALPGEQYF
D gene: TRBD1; V gene: TRBV30; clone size: NA; J gene: TRBJ2-7; CDR3 DNA: TGTGCCTGGAGTGTGGGACAGGGACTGCGGGAGCAGTACTTC; CDR3 protein: CAWSVGQGLREQYF
D gene: TRBD2; V gene: TRBV29-1; clone size: many; J gene: TRBJ2-7; CDR3 DNA: TGCAGCGTTGAAACTAGCGAGAACGAGCAGTACTTC; CDR3 protein: CSVETSENEQYF
D gene: NA; V gene: TRBV5-1; clone size: NA; J gene: TRBJ2-2; CDR3 DNA: TGCGCCAGCAGTTCAATAGCCGGCGGGGAGCTGTTTTTT; CDR3 protein: CASSSIAGGELFF
D gene: NA; V gene: TRBV12-3/TRBV12-4; clone size: once; J gene: TRBJ2-2; CDR3 DNA: TGTGCCAGCAGTCCTAATCGTGGCACCGGGGAGCTGTTTTTT; CDR3 protein: CASSPNRGTGELFF
D gene: NA; V gene: TRBV2; clone size: NA; J gene: TRBJ1-1; CDR3 DNA: TGTGCCAGCAGGCAGAATCAGGTGGGGGGTGAAGCTTTCTTT; CDR3 protein: CASRQNQVGGEAFF
D gene: TRBD2; V gene: TRBV9; clone size: NA; J gene: TRBJ2-1; CDR3 DNA: TGTGCCAGCAGCGTAGAGGGACTAGCCCCCAATGAGCAGTTCTTC; CDR3 protein: CASSVEGLAPNEQFF
D gene: NA; V gene: TRBV9; clone size: NA; J gene: TRBJ2-1; CDR3 DNA: TGTGCCAGCAGCCCACCCGCGAGGCTAGATAGGTACAATGAGCAGTTCTTC; CDR3 protein: CASSPPARLDRYNEQFF
D gene: NA; V gene: TRBV7-2; clone size: few; J gene: TRBJ2-7; CDR3 DNA: TGTGCCAGCAGCTTAGACGAAGGGAGAGAGCAGTACTTC; CDR3 protein: CASSLDEGREQYF
D gene: NA; V gene: TRBV5-1; clone size: many; J gene: TRBJ2-1; CDR3 DNA: TGCGCCAGCAGCTTACCGGGACCCAACCACAATGAGCAGTTCTTC; CDR3 protein: CASSLPGPNHNEQFF
D gene: NA; V gene: TRBV10-2; clone size: few; J gene: TRBJ2-7; CDR3 DNA: TGCGCCAGCAGGGACATACGGGACGAGCAGTACTTC; CDR3 protein: CASRDIRDEQYF
D gene: TRBD2; V gene: TRBV25-1; clone size: once; J gene: TRBJ2-4; CDR3 DNA: TGTGCCAGCAGTGACCCTAGCGGGCCTCGATCCAAAAACATTCAGTACTTC; CDR3 protein: CASSDPSGPRSKNIQYF
D gene: TRBD1; V gene: TRBV20-1; clone size: NA; J gene: TRBJ2-7; CDR3 DNA: TGCAGTGCAGTACAGGGGGGCTACGAGCAGTACTTC; CDR3 protein: CSAVQGGYEQYF
D gene: NA; V gene: TRBV6-1; clone size: many; J gene: TRBJ1-5; CDR3 DNA: TGTGCCAGCAGGGAAACAGGATGGGGTCAGCCCCAGCATTTT; CDR3 protein: CASRETGWGQPQHF
D gene: NA; V gene: TRBV20-1; clone size: NA; J gene: TRBJ2-3; CDR3 DNA: TGCAGTGCTAGAAGAAGAGACAGCCAACTATTTGATTATACGCAGTATTTT; CDR3 protein: CSARRRDSQLFDYTQYF
D gene: NA; V gene: TRBV6-5; clone size: NA; J gene: TRBJ2-2; CDR3 DNA: TGTGCCAGCAGTTACCTCCGGTGGGCTCGCTCGATCGGGGAGCTGTTTTTT; CDR3 protein: CASSYLRWARSIGELFF
D gene: TRBD1; V gene: TRBV5-5; clone size: few; J gene: TRBJ2-5; CDR3 DNA: TGTGCCAGCAGACCTGACAGGGGGCGAGGGTCTCGCGAGACCCAGTACTTC; CDR3 protein: CASRPDRGRGSRETQYF
D gene: NA; V gene: TRBV6-1; clone size: NA; J gene: TRBJ2-3; CDR3 DNA: TGTGCCAGCACGACCGGGGCCCCCGGGGATACGCAGTATTTT; CDR3 protein: CASTTGAPGDTQYF
D gene: TRBD2; V gene: TRBV20-1; clone size: few; J gene: TRBJ2-3; CDR3 DNA: TGCAGTGCTAGACGTGGAGCGGGGGACACAGATACGCAGTATTTT; CDR3 protein: CSARRGAGDTDTQYF
D gene: NA; V gene: TRBV2; clone size: NA; J gene: TRBJ2-1; CDR3 DNA: TGTGCCAGCAGTGAACTTAAGGGTGAGCAGTTCTTC; CDR3 protein: CASSELKGEQFF
D gene: NA; V gene: TRBV20-1; clone size: many; J gene: TRBJ2-1; CDR3 DNA: TGCAGTGCTAGGGGTTACCCTAGTCCCCACAATGAGCAGTTCTTC; CDR3 protein: CSARGYPSPHNEQFF
D gene: NA; V gene: TRBV5-1; clone size: NA; J gene: TRBJ2-7; CDR3 DNA: TGCGCCAGCAGTTTTGGTCAGGACTCCTACGAGCAGTACTTC; CDR3 protein: CASSFGQDSYEQYF
D gene: NA; V gene: TRBV2; clone size: few; J gene: TRBJ2-1; CDR3 DNA: TGTGCCAGCAGTGTGCAGGGCATTGGGGATGAGCAGTTCTTC; CDR3 protein: CASSVQGIGDEQFF
D gene: NA; V gene: TRBV20-1; clone size: NA; J gene: TRBJ2-3; CDR3 DNA: TGCAGTGTACGGGGTCTTGGCACAGATACGCAGTATTTT; CDR3 protein: CSVRGLGTDTQYF
D gene: TRBD2; V gene: TRBV6-1; clone size: NA; J gene: TRBJ2-1; CDR3 DNA: TGTGCCAGCAAAAGGACTAGTCGTGGCAATGAGCAGTTCTTC; CDR3 protein: CASKRTSRGNEQFF